This T cell receptor beta chain was recorded in a study of blood T cell repertoires in COVID-19. TCRdb keeps only in-frame clones here, not all; method: immunoSEQ multiplex PCR. The profile shows about 190,000 clones, around nine tenths of them singletons. Sequencing was carried out using peripheral blood. This TCR derives from a man aged 70 or older with active or convalescent COVID-19.

CDR3 DNA sequence: TGTGCCAGCAGTTACCTGGCGGGGGCCTCCTCCTACGAGCAGTACTTC. It translates to CASSYLAGASSYEQYF. The J gene is TRBJ2-7, the V gene TRBV6-6; D might be TRBD2 (7 bases). The CDR3 has 16 residues. Trimming took 2 bases from V and 0 from J, leaving 14 bases between them. Germline values: CDR1 MNHNY, CDR2 SVGAGI (reference sequence).